These 32 T cell receptor beta chains came from one sample sequenced in a study of blood T cell repertoires in COVID-19. Some clones are missing from TCRdb's copy, which holds only in-frame ones; the method was immunoSEQ multiplex PCR. The data hold about 120,000 clones, with 87% observed a single time. The specimen was peripheral blood. The receptors were gathered from a woman in her sixties or seventies with acute or convalescent COVID-19.

The chain joins TRBV29-1 to TRBJ2-3, with D possibly TRBD2 on 5 matching bases. Germline CDR1 and CDR2: SQVTM and ANQGSEA. V lost 7 bases to trimming and J lost 5 bases, with 13 bases between them. This CDR3 has 12 amino acids. The CDR3 DNA follows: TGCAGCGCCCGACACGGGGAAGATACGCAGTATTTT. It encodes CSARHGEDTQYF.

The V call is TRBV7-3, the J call TRBJ2-3; D remains unclear. Between the trimmed V and J ends, which lost 5 bases and 3 bases, there was a span of 9 bases. CDR1 is SGHTA, CDR2 FQGTGA, per germline. The CDR3 spans 13 residues. The chain's CDR3 is CASSPAATDTQYF. CDR3 nucleotide sequence: TGTGCCAGCAGCCCCGCGGCAACAGATACGCAGTATTTT.

The rearrangement joins TRBV11-3 to TRBJ2-3, with 7 bases lining up with TRBD1. CDR1 and CDR2 (germline): SGHNT, YENEEA. This CDR3 comprises 17 residues. J lost 3 bases, V lost 3 bases, and 12 bases had no gene match. CDR3 amino acids: CASSLAATGKWTDTQYF. In DNA, the CDR3 is TGTGCCAGCAGCTTGGCCGCGACAGGGAAGTGGACAGATACGCAGTATTTT.

The V call is TRBV13, the J call TRBJ1-1; 9 nucleotides match TRBD1. The CDR3 sequence is 14 residues long. The V and J ends lost 5 bases and 3 bases, in that order; junction bases with no gene match: 4. Germline V lookup: CDR1 PRHDT, CDR2 FYEKMQ (reference sequence). The CDR3 DNA is TGTGCCAGCAGCCCCCGGGACAGGGACACTGAAGCTTTCTTT. This encodes CASSPRDRDTEAFF.

The chain couples TRBV28 to TRBJ1-5; TRBD1 agrees at 9 bases. The germline V gene has CDR1 MDHEN and CDR2 SYDVKM. Germline trimming cut 5 bases from V and 5 bases from J; bases unmatched to any gene: 4. CDR3 length: 14 amino acids. CDR3 region: CASSRTGEHQPQHF. The CDR3 bases are TGTGCCAGCAGTCGGACAGGGGAACATCAGCCCCAGCATTTT.

V and J are TRBV2 and TRBJ1-3; D may be TRBD1 (6 bases). Germline CDR1 and CDR2: SNHLY and FYNNEI. Trimming cost V 7 bases and J 5 bases, with 9 bases left between them. The CDR3 contains 12 residues. The CDR3 here is CASTDSRNTIYF. The CDR3 DNA reads TGTGCCAGCACGGACAGCAGAAACACCATATATTTT.

The rearrangement uses TRBV5-1 and TRBJ1-2; the D is unclear. V was clipped by 1 base and J by 0 bases, with 10 bases between them. CDR1 and CDR2 from the germline V gene are SGHRS and YFSETQ. The CDR3 length is 15 residues. The CDR3 DNA is TGCGCCAGCAGCTTGACCGCATCGGCTAACTATGGCTACACCTTC. Translation gives CASSLTASANYGYTF.

The chain recombines TRBV4-1 with TRBJ1-2; the D gene is possibly TRBD1 (6 bases). The V end lost 6 bases, the J end lost 6 bases, and 14 bases lay between the germline ends. This CDR3 comprises 13 residues. Germline values: CDR1 MGHRA, CDR2 YSYEKL. The CDR3 loop reads CASSRLQGDGYTF. The CDR3 DNA sequence: TGCGCCAGCAGTCGATTACAGGGTGATGGCTACACCTTC.

The V gene is TRBV12-5, the J gene TRBJ1-6, with D maybe TRBD1 (5 bases). Trimming pared 2 bases from V and 5 bases from J, leaving 16 bases between. This CDR3 contains 17 residues. Germline assignment: CDR1 LGHNT and CDR2 FRNRAP. Written as DNA, the CDR3 is TGTGCTAGTGGTTTGCTAACTCAGAGGACAAATAATTCACCCCTCCACTTT. The encoded protein is CASGLLTQRTNNSPLHF.

V usage is TRBV27 and J usage is TRBJ2-7, with D possibly TRBD2 on 7 matching bases. Trimming cost V 0 bases and J 5 bases, with 11 bases left between them. The CDR3 loop spans 14 amino acids. CDR1 MNHEY and CDR2 SMNVEV come from the germline V gene (reference sequence). This CDR3 is CASSLSIGGDEQYF. DNA for the CDR3: TGTGCCAGCAGTTTATCGATAGGGGGGGACGAGCAGTACTTC.

This clone has only a few counts. The rearrangement links TRBV12-3 or TRBV12-4 to TRBJ1-2; the D gene is possibly TRBD1 (6 bases). V dropped 6 bases and J dropped 6 bases, with 14 bases sitting between them. The CDR3 loop spans 13 amino acids. This CDR3 reads CASRITGFHGYTF. The DNA for the CDR3 is TGTGCCAGCAGGATAACAGGGTTCCATGGCTACACCTTC.

V and J are TRBV3-1 (or the pseudogene TRBV3-2) and TRBJ1-4, with D tentatively TRBD1 (6 bases). Germline V gene lookup returns CDR1 LGHDT and CDR2 YNNKEL (reference sequence). V shed 4 bases and J shed 8 bases, with 17 bases lying between them. The CDR3 spans 15 residues. CDR3 sequence: CASSPRGGGDEKLFF. The CDR3 DNA is TGTGCCAGCAGCCCAAGGGGAGGGGGGGACGAAAAACTGTTTTTT.

This rearrangement joins TRBV7-3 to TRBJ2-5; the D is unclear. Trimming shortened V by 6 bases and J by 1 base, and 9 bases separated the two germline ends. The CDR3 has 13 residues. In germline, CDR1 is SGHTA, CDR2 FQGTGA. The CDR3 loop is CASRSPPQETQYF. In DNA form, the CDR3 reads TGTGCCAGCAGGAGCCCTCCCCAAGAGACCCAGTACTTC.

This chain joins TRBV3-1 (or the pseudogene TRBV3-2) and TRBJ2-5; 9 bases line up with TRBD1. The CDR3 consists of 17 residues. The trim removed 1 base at V and 4 bases at J, leaving 10 bases unmatched. Germline V lookup: CDR1 LGHDT, CDR2 YNNKEL (reference sequence). The DNA of the CDR3 is TGTGCCAGCAGCCAAGCTGGGACAGGGAAGGTCCGAGAGACCCAGTACTTC. This gives the protein CASSQAGTGKVRETQYF.

In this sample, this clone turned up once. The chain recombines TRBV7-3 with TRBJ2-2; 12 bases align to TRBD1. This CDR3 has 18 amino acids. V gave up 1 base and J gave up 0 bases; unmatched junction bases: 3. Germline loops: CDR1 SGHTA, CDR2 FQGTGA. DNA of the CDR3: TGTGCCAGCAGCTTAATGGGACAGGGGGCCGCGAACACCGGGGAGCTGTTTTTT. Protein sequence: CASSLMGQGAANTGELFF.

Concerning this clone: This sample also contains other DNA sequences that code for the same CDR3. The V gene is TRBV12-3 or TRBV12-4, the J gene TRBJ2-1, with TRBD1 as a possible D gene (5 bases). This CDR3 spans 11 amino acids. V was clipped by 5 bases and J by 10 bases, with 9 bases between them. CDR3 nucleotide sequence: TGTGCCAGCAGTCGAGGACAAGAGCAGTTCTTC. Translating gives CASSRGQEQFF.

This chain links TRBV5-1 with TRBJ1-1; 8 nucleotides agree with TRBD1. Per the germline V gene, CDR1 is SGHRS and CDR2 is YFSETQ. The CDR3 has 19 amino acids. The junction had 14 bases not matched to a gene; V was cut back by 0 bases and J by 1 base. The CDR3 DNA reads as TGCGCCAGCAGCTTGGTCCGAGGACAGGGATTTGGGAGGAACACTGAAGCTTTCTTT. Amino acids: CASSLVRGQGFGRNTEAFF.

V gene TRBV10-3 combines with J gene TRBJ2-2; D gene unclear. V was trimmed by 0 bases and J by 0 bases, leaving 8 bases between them. Germline V gene lookup returns CDR1 ENHRY and CDR2 SYGVKD. CDR3 size: 16 residues. CDR3 protein: CAISESLSTNTGELFF. The CDR3 DNA follows: TGTGCCATCAGTGAGTCGTTGTCTACGAACACCGGGGAGCTGTTTTTT.

The CDR3 DNA reads TGTGCCACTCCGACTAGCGGGGGGCCGAAAGCCAAAAACATTCAGTACTTC. Amino acids: CATPTSGGPKAKNIQYF. J is TRBJ2-4 and V is TRBV6-4; 13 bases fit TRBD2. The J segment lost 0 bases and the V segment lost 10 bases, leaving 9 bases of the junction unmatched. Germline CDR1 and CDR2: MRHNA and SNTAGT. There are 17 residues in the CDR3.

The V gene is TRBV9, the J gene TRBJ1-1; D remains unclear. This CDR3 comprises 14 residues. CDR1 and CDR2 from the germline V gene are SGDLS and YYNGEE. V was pared by 1 base and J by 3 bases, with 10 bases between. CDR3 DNA: TGTGCCAGCAGCGTACACGGGGTGGACACTGAAGCTTTCTTT. Protein product: CASSVHGVDTEAFF.

The CDR3 protein is CASSGGPSGYGYTF. CDR3 DNA sequence: TGTGCCAGCAGCGGAGGACCCTCCGGCTATGGCTACACCTTC. The chain has TRBV7-2 and TRBJ1-2; D gene unclear. The CDR3 is 14 residues long. The germline V and J ends were trimmed by 5 bases and 4 bases, with 14 bases remaining between them. Germline V CDR1 and CDR2: SGHTA, FQGNSA.

V usage is TRBV9 and J usage is TRBJ2-3; tentatively, D is TRBD1 (6 bases). Germline CDR1 and CDR2: SGDLS and YYNGEE. The V end lost 7 bases, the J end lost 4 bases, and 13 bases lay between the germline ends. This CDR3 has 13 amino acids. The CDR3: CASETGMADTQYF. In nucleotides, the CDR3 is TGTGCCAGCGAAACAGGGATGGCAGATACGCAGTATTTT. The full variable domain, with the rest looked up from reference TRBV9 and TRBJ2-3, is DSGVTQTPKHLITATGQRVTLRCSPRSGDLSVYWYQQSLDQGLQFLIQYYNGEERAKGNILERFSAQQFPDLHSELNLSSLELGDSALYFCASETGMADTQYFGPGTRLTVL.

The chain employs TRBV7-3 and TRBJ2-1; TRBD1 might be the D (7 bases). CDR1 and CDR2 (germline): SGHTA, FQGTGA. V lost 4 bases and J 9 bases, leaving 19 bases between the germline ends. This CDR3 region has 15 residues. The CDR3 spells CASSSGGGQGLEQFF. The CDR3 bases are TGTGCCAGCAGCTCAGGGGGTGGGCAGGGACTTGAGCAGTTCTTC.

The chain joins TRBV23-1 to TRBJ2-5; tentatively, D is TRBD2 (6 bases). TRBV23-1 is an ORF; its function is uncertain. V dropped 4 bases and J dropped 2 bases, with 17 bases sitting between them. The length of the CDR3 is 16 residues. CDR3 residues: CASSRSQQGGQETQYF. The CDR3 nucleotides are TGCGCCAGCAGTCGCTCGCAGCAGGGAGGACAAGAGACCCAGTACTTC.

The V gene is TRBV18, the J gene TRBJ2-3; 11 bases align to TRBD2. CDR1 and CDR2 from the germline V gene are KGHSH and LQKENI. The CDR3 loop spans 16 amino acids. Losses at the gene ends were 3 bases for V and 0 bases for J; bases not matched to a gene: 2. CDR3: CASSPPSGGSTDTQYF. The CDR3 nucleotides read TGTGCCAGCTCACCCCCTAGCGGGGGGAGCACAGATACGCAGTATTTT.

V is TRBV19 and J is TRBJ1-1; the D is unclear. The germline gives CDR1 LNHDA, CDR2 SQIVND (reference sequence). This CDR3 comprises 14 residues. Trimming left V 5 bases short and J 0 bases short, with 10 bases between. CDR3 loop: CASSFGGLNTEAFF. The CDR3 nucleotides are TGTGCCAGTAGTTTCGGAGGATTGAACACTGAAGCTTTCTTT.

V is TRBV18 and J is TRBJ1-1; 7 bases map to TRBD1. The CDR3 sequence is 12 residues long. The junction had 7 bases not matched to a gene; V was cut back by 4 bases and J by 11 bases. Germline CDR1 reads KGHSH; CDR2 reads LQKENI. In nucleotides, the CDR3 is TGTGCCAGCTCACAAGGGACAGTTGGGGCTTTCTTT. This translates into CASSQGTVGAFF.

The chain recombines TRBV7-9 with TRBJ2-7; D might be TRBD1 (6 bases). Trimming pared 5 bases from V and 3 bases from J, leaving 14 bases between. The germline gives CDR1 SEHNR, CDR2 FQNEAQ (reference sequence). The CDR3 loop spans 14 amino acids. CDR3 sequence (DNA): TGTGCCAGCAGCCCCTCCGGGACATTCTACGAGCAGTACTTC. Its translation: CASSPSGTFYEQYF.

The chain links TRBV5-1 to TRBJ1-6; D unclear. This CDR3 is built from 13 residues. Trimming shortened V by 0 bases and J by 8 bases, and 6 bases separated the two germline ends. Germline assignment: CDR1 SGHRS and CDR2 YFSETQ. The CDR3 DNA follows: TGCGCCAGCAGCTTGGGTGGCTATTCACCCCTCCACTTT. Its translation is CASSLGGYSPLHF.

V and J are TRBV7-9 and TRBJ1-5; D remains ambiguous. From germline, CDR1 is SEHNR and CDR2 FQNEAQ (reference sequence). The CDR3 totals 13 residues. The V and J ends lost 5 bases and 2 bases respectively, with 7 bases between them. The CDR3 region is CASSTDGNQPQHF. CDR3 DNA: TGTGCCAGCAGCACAGACGGCAATCAGCCCCAGCATTTT.

The CDR3 is CASSLDVSSYNEQFF. CDR3 nucleotide sequence: TGTGCCAGCAGCTTGGACGTGAGCTCCTACAATGAGCAGTTCTTC. V is TRBV5-6 and J is TRBJ2-1; D not certain. CDR3 length equals 15 residues. Germline-derived CDR1 and CDR2 are SGHDT and YYEEEE. Trimming left V 0 bases short and J 0 bases short, with 7 bases between.

The V call is TRBV28, the J call TRBJ2-1, with 12 positions matching TRBD2. V lost 6 bases, J lost 4 bases, and 4 bases stayed unmatched. The CDR3 covers 15 residues. Germline V gene lookup returns CDR1 MDHEN and CDR2 SYDVKM. The CDR3 DNA reads as TGTGCCAGCAGCCGGACTAGCGGGGCTTACAATGAGCAGTTCTTC. Translation: CASSRTSGAYNEQFF.